The sequence of this TCR beta chain was determined in a study of CD8+ T cells in alopecia areata. Findings and limits, study-wide: Many of the expanded lesional clones endured in scalp and blood while on tofacitinib.

In each case, RNA was isolated and then reverse transcribed into cDNA as the sequencing template. Here immunoSEQ multiplex PCR was the method, and the copy in TCRdb shows in-frame clones only, minus some. Of about 110,000 clones listed, roughly 55% are singletons. As to this clone: Its antigen is not known.

Described treatment: oral pan-JAK inhibitor, 5-10 mg twice daily. The CDR3 runs to 14 residues. V trimming: 5 bases; J trimming: 7 bases; junction bases outside the gene matches: 8. Germline V gene sequence: CDR1 LNHDA, CDR2 SQIVND (reference sequence). The specimen comprised CD8+ T cells sorted from blood, sampled at week 24, from a patient treated with tofacitinib. This rearrangement joins TRBV19 to TRBJ2-1; 7 positions agree with TRBD2. This clonotype was sampled from a human donor with alopecia areata. The CDR3 is CASSERGPLNEQFF. In nucleotides, the CDR3 is TGTGCCAGTAGTGAGCGGGGTCCCCTTAATGAGCAGTTCTTC.